Each of the 22 T cell receptor beta chains below was sequenced from the same sample in a study of control samples from healthy donors and cancer patients. The protocol was immunoSEQ multiplex PCR, while the TCRdb copy is restricted to in-frame clones and leaves out a portion. The table includes around 55,000 clones, roughly 90% detected once. The specimen was blood. These receptors were obtained from a man aged 50 to 60 in good health.

The V gene is TRBV2, the J gene TRBJ1-4; D is perhaps TRBD1 (5 bases). V was trimmed by 3 bases and J by 8 bases, leaving 13 bases between them. In germline, CDR1 is SNHLY, CDR2 FYNNEI. The CDR3 has 14 residues. CDR3 DNA: TGTGCCAGCAGTGAGGGAAGCAGGGAGGAAAAACTGTTTTTT. Amino acid sequence: CASSEGSREEKLFF. Together with reference TRBV2 and TRBJ1-4, the CDR3 gives the full variable domain: EPEVTQTPSHQVTQMGQEVILRCVPISNHLYFYWYRQILGQKVEFLVSFYNNEISEKSEIFDDQFSVERPDGSNFTLKIRSTKLEDSAMYFCASSEGSREEKLFFGSGTQLSVL.

V is TRBV27 and J is TRBJ1-1, with a tentative D call TRBD1 (5 bases). Germline CDR1 and CDR2: MNHEY and SMNVEV (reference sequence). V lost 6 bases to trimming and J lost 4 bases, with 9 bases between them. The CDR3 sequence is 12 residues long. The CDR3 region is CASRTGLTEAFF. The CDR3 DNA follows: TGTGCCAGCAGAACAGGTCTCACTGAAGCTTTCTTT.

This chain connects TRBV6-6 to TRBJ2-7; D possibly corresponds to TRBD1 (5 bases). Trimming removed 6 bases from V and 5 bases from J, with 11 bases in between. This CDR3 is built from 12 residues. Germline V gene sequence: CDR1 MNHNY, CDR2 SVGAGI (reference sequence). CDR3 amino acids: CASSHQGNEQYF. Written as DNA, the CDR3 is TGTGCCAGCAGCCACCAGGGCAACGAGCAGTACTTC.

V is TRBV20-1 and J is TRBJ2-7; unclear D gene. Trimming pared 4 bases from V and 0 bases from J, leaving 4 bases between. Germline CDR1 and CDR2: DFQATT and SNEGSKA (reference sequence). This CDR3 region has 11 residues. The CDR3 DNA reads as TGCAGTGCTAAAAGCTCCTACGAGCAGTACTTC. It yields the protein CSAKSSYEQYF.

The gene calls are TRBV6-1 and TRBJ1-2; D is undetermined. The V end lost 3 bases, the J end lost 6 bases, and 8 bases lay between the germline ends. Germline V gene lookup returns CDR1 MNHNS and CDR2 SASEGT. CDR3 size: 12 residues. CDR3 amino acids: CASSDGLNGYTF. As DNA, the CDR3 is TGTGCCAGCAGTGACGGGCTGAATGGCTACACCTTC.

The rearrangement uses TRBV11-3 and TRBJ2-7; a possible D gene is TRBD2 (5 bases). This CDR3 is 14 amino acids long. The V gene's germline CDR1 is SGHNT and CDR2 YENEEA. V was shortened by 3 bases and J by 0 bases, with 9 bases between the two germline ends. The CDR3 loop is CASSFRDSSYEQYF. The CDR3 DNA sequence: TGTGCCAGCAGCTTTCGGGATTCCTCCTACGAGCAGTACTTC.

V gene TRBV30 combines with J gene TRBJ1-1, with D possibly matching TRBD1 (6 bases). The length of the CDR3 is 17 residues. Looked up from germline, CDR1 is GTSNPN and CDR2 is SVGIG (reference sequence). V lost 1 base to trimming and J lost 1 base, with 19 bases between them. CDR3 residues: CAWSDPRQGLSNTEAFF. Written as DNA, the CDR3 is TGTGCCTGGAGTGACCCCCGGCAGGGGCTTTCGAACACTGAAGCTTTCTTT.

The chain uses TRBV2 and TRBJ2-5, with a weak D call TRBD2 (5 bases). CDR1 SNHLY and CDR2 FYNNEI come from the germline V gene. The CDR3 extends over 15 amino acids. Trimming left V 0 bases short and J 6 bases short, with 14 bases between. The CDR3 DNA reads as TGTGCCAGCAGTGAAGCGGAGGTTGTGGGCCAGACCCAGTACTTC. Its translation: CASSEAEVVGQTQYF.

The chain carries TRBV6-5 and TRBJ1-1; D is unresolved. Trimming shortened V by 6 bases and J by 3 bases, and 11 bases separated the two germline ends. The CDR3 extends over 13 amino acids. Germline lookup yields CDR1 MNHEY and CDR2 SVGAGI. DNA for the CDR3: TGTGCCAGCAGGTTGTGGGAGGACACTGAAGCTTTCTTT. Amino acid sequence: CASRLWEDTEAFF.

The chain recombines TRBV29-1 with TRBJ1-2; D is undetermined. Looked up from germline, CDR1 is SQVTM and CDR2 is ANQGSEA. Trimming stripped 3 bases from V and 4 bases from J, with 18 bases between. The CDR3 has 15 residues. The CDR3 DNA reads TGCAGCGTTGATGGAGGGCCTAACGACCTCTATGGCTACACCTTC. This codes for CSVDGGPNDLYGYTF. Together with reference TRBV29-1 and TRBJ1-2, the CDR3 gives the full variable domain: SAVISQKPSRDICQRGTSLTIQCQVDSQVTMMFWYRQQPGQSLTLIATANQGSEATYESGFVIDKFPISRPNLTFSTLTVSNMSPEDSSIYLCSVDGGPNDLYGYTFGSGTRLTVV.

The chain recombines TRBV28 with TRBJ1-1; TRBD1 might be the D (5 bases). The CDR3 covers 14 residues. Germline CDR1 is MDHEN and CDR2 is SYDVKM. The ends were cut back, 5 bases at V and 1 base at J, with 11 bases in the middle. CDR3 sequence reads: CASSRPGGNTEAFF. The CDR3 DNA sequence: TGTGCCAGCAGTCGCCCCGGGGGGAACACTGAAGCTTTCTTT.

This chain uses TRBV28 with TRBJ2-7; D might be TRBD2 (7 bases). Germline V gene lookup returns CDR1 MDHEN and CDR2 SYDVKM. The CDR3 runs to 19 residues. The CDR3 nucleotides read TGTCCCACTCGTTGGGGGCGGGGGCGCGGGGCGGGCCGTTGGTACGAGCAGTACTTC. Its protein is CPTRWGRGRGAGRWYEQYF. Supplemented by reference TRBV28 and TRBJ2-7, the full variable domain reads DVKVTQSSRYLVKRTGEKVFLECVQDMDHENMFWYRQDPGLGLRLIYFSYDVKMKEKGDIPEGYSVSREKKERFSLILESASTNQTSMYLCPTRWGRGRGAGRWYEQYFGPGTRLTVT.

The V and J genes are TRBV4-1 and TRBJ2-5; a possible D gene is TRBD1 (6 bases). The V and J ends lost 1 base and 3 bases respectively, with 15 bases between them. Germline V lookup: CDR1 MGHRA, CDR2 YSYEKL. There are 16 residues in the CDR3. The CDR3 DNA reads TGCGCCAGCAGCCAAGGTTCGTTGTCAGGGGAAGAGACCCAGTACTTC. Translation: CASSQGSLSGEETQYF.

The genes are TRBV10-2 and TRBJ2-3; D is ambiguous. This CDR3 is built from 16 residues. V was pared by 0 bases and J by 4 bases, with 14 bases between. The germline V gene has CDR1 WSHSY and CDR2 SAAADI. This chain's CDR3 is CASSESSTLGSDTQYF. The CDR3 bases are TGCGCCAGCAGTGAGTCTAGCACCCTGGGGTCAGATACGCAGTATTTT.

The chain joins TRBV5-1 to TRBJ1-1; D gene uncertain. The V and J ends lost 2 bases and 1 base respectively, with 6 bases between them. This CDR3 is built from 13 residues. In germline, CDR1 is SGHRS, CDR2 YFSETQ. This CDR3 is CASSFIANTEAFF. CDR3 DNA: TGCGCCAGCAGCTTCATCGCGAACACTGAAGCTTTCTTT.

This rearrangement joins TRBV5-4 to TRBJ1-2; no definite D call. The V gene lost 2 bases and the J gene lost 2 bases, with 7 bases spanning the gap. This CDR3 spans 13 amino acids. Germline CDR1 and CDR2: SGHNT and YYREEE (reference sequence). The CDR3 DNA sequence: TGTGCCAGCAGCTTTGGCGGAAACTATGGCTACACCTTC. Amino acids: CASSFGGNYGYTF. Using reference TRBV5-4 and TRBJ1-2 for the parts outside the CDR3, the full variable domain is ETGVTQSPTHLIKTRGQQVTLRCSSQSGHNTVSWYQQALGQGPQFIFQYYREEENGRGNFPPRFSGLQFPNYSSELNVNALELDDSALYLCASSFGGNYGYTFGSGTRLTVV.

This rearrangement joins TRBV7-3 to TRBJ2-5; D is possibly TRBD1 or TRBD2 (5 bases each). The germline CDR1 and CDR2 sequences are SGHTA and FQGTGA. The CDR3 is made up of 13 amino acids. V lost 5 bases, J lost 4 bases, and 11 bases lay in between. Here the CDR3 DNA reads TGTGCCAGCAGCCCCATGAGGGGAGAGACCCAGTACTTC. It yields the protein CASSPMRGETQYF.

This chain connects TRBV10-3 to TRBJ2-7, with 7 bases identical to TRBD1. The CDR3 extends over 18 amino acids. The ends lost 0 bases at V and 3 bases at J; junction bases unmatched: 14. Looked up from germline, CDR1 is ENHRY and CDR2 is SYGVKD. The CDR3 DNA reads as TGTGCCATCAGTGAGTCGAGTTTATTTTGGGACAGCAACTACGAGCAGTACTTC. It translates to CAISESSLFWDSNYEQYF.

The V call is TRBV7-8, the J call TRBJ2-2; TRBD2 agrees at 7 bases. V lost 5 bases, J lost 0 bases, and 15 bases stayed unmatched. CDR1 is SGHVS, CDR2 FQNEAQ, per germline. The CDR3 runs 19 residues. The CDR3 DNA is TGTGCCAGCAGCGCCCGAGCGGGAAGGGGCCAATCGAACACCGGGGAGCTGTTTTTT. Amino acid sequence: CASSARAGRGQSNTGELFF.

V gene TRBV27 combines with J gene TRBJ2-7, with D hard to call. This CDR3 comprises 14 residues. V shed 4 bases and J shed 2 bases, with 12 bases lying between them. In germline, CDR1 is MNHEY, CDR2 SMNVEV (reference sequence). The CDR3 DNA is TGTGCCAGCAGTTGGGGTCCCACCGCCTACGAGCAGTACTTC. It codes for CASSWGPTAYEQYF.

V gene TRBV15 combines with J gene TRBJ2-7; TRBD1 matches 9 bases. The trim removed 0 bases at V and 7 bases at J, leaving 4 bases unmatched. The V gene's germline CDR1 is LNHNV and CDR2 YYDKDF (reference sequence). The CDR3 is 14 amino acids. The chain's CDR3 is CATSREQGAREQYF. DNA for the CDR3: TGTGCCACCAGCAGAGAACAGGGGGCGCGTGAGCAGTACTTC.

The CDR3 DNA sequence: TGTGCCAGCAGTCGAGGGTACAATGAGCAGTTCTTC. Residues: CASSRGYNEQFF. This rearrangement joins TRBV12-3 or TRBV12-4 to TRBJ2-1, with D possibly being TRBD2 (5 bases). This CDR3 has 12 residues. The germline V and J ends were trimmed by 5 bases and 4 bases, with 6 bases remaining between them.